Listed below are T cell receptor beta chains from one sample, sequenced in a study of beta chain features in type 1 diabetes. The repertoire was sequenced with immunoSEQ multiplex PCR; TCRdb's copy has only in-frame clones and lacks some. Altogether 250,000 to 300,000 clones are present, approximately 25% being singletons, with the ten largest covering about 0.012%. The material sequenced was naive CD4+ T cells from blood. The receptors stem from a woman in her twenties or thirties with type 1 diabetes. The CDR3 runs from the conserved cysteine through the conserved F or W. The D gene is left open where the match is weak. Clone size, where shown, is once, few, many, or a class for clones that have expanded.

j_gene: TRBJ2-1; abundance: .; v_gene: TRBV7-2; d_gene: TRBD2; CDR3nt: TGTGCCAGCAGCTTTCTAGCGGGAGGGATCAATGAGCAGTTCTTC; CDR3aa: CASSFLAGGINEQFF
j_gene: TRBJ2-2; abundance: once; v_gene: TRBV2; d_gene: .; CDR3nt: TGTGCCAGCAGCAACGAACAGGGCACCGGGGAGCTGTTTTTT; CDR3aa: CASSNEQGTGELFF
j_gene: TRBJ2-1; abundance: few; v_gene: TRBV30; d_gene: .; CDR3nt: TGTGCCTGGAGTGATTGGAGCTCCTACAATGAGCAGTTCTTC; CDR3aa: CAWSDWSSYNEQFF
j_gene: TRBJ1-5; abundance: few; v_gene: TRBV7-2; d_gene: .; CDR3nt: TGTGCCAGCAGCTTAGAGAGGGCGGGCTATCAGCCCCAGCATTTT; CDR3aa: CASSLERAGYQPQHF
j_gene: TRBJ2-6; abundance: .; v_gene: TRBV29-1; d_gene: .; CDR3nt: TGCAGCGTTGGTGGGCCTGGGGCCAACGTCCTGACTTTC; CDR3aa: CSVGGPGANVLTF
j_gene: TRBJ1-5; abundance: few; v_gene: TRBV14; d_gene: TRBD1; CDR3nt: TGTGCCAGCAGCCAAGTTCCCACGACAGGGTGCAATCAGCCCCAGCATTTT; CDR3aa: CASSQVPTTGCNQPQHF
j_gene: TRBJ1-2; abundance: few; v_gene: TRBV25-1; d_gene: .; CDR3nt: TGTGCCAGCAGTGGACAGAACTATGGCTACACCTTC; CDR3aa: CASSGQNYGYTF
j_gene: TRBJ2-7; abundance: few; v_gene: TRBV5-1; d_gene: TRBD2; CDR3nt: TGCGCCAGCAGCTTGTTGAGCGGGAGCTACGAGCAGTACTTC; CDR3aa: CASSLLSGSYEQYF
j_gene: TRBJ2-1; abundance: .; v_gene: TRBV29-1; d_gene: TRBD2; CDR3nt: TGCAGCGCTCGGCGGGAGGGCCTCGACAATGAGCAGTTCTTC; CDR3aa: CSARREGLDNEQFF
j_gene: TRBJ2-3; abundance: few; v_gene: TRBV30; d_gene: .; CDR3nt: TGTGCCTGGAGGTCGATGAGGGCTCGCACAGATACGCAGTATTTT; CDR3aa: CAWRSMRARTDTQYF
j_gene: TRBJ1-4; abundance: .; v_gene: TRBV29-1; d_gene: .; CDR3nt: TGCAGCGTTGGGGCAGGTACAAATGAAAAACTGTTTTTT; CDR3aa: CSVGAGTNEKLFF
j_gene: TRBJ2-5; abundance: .; v_gene: TRBV4-1; d_gene: .; CDR3nt: TGCGCCAGCAGCCAAGACCGGTTCCAAGAGACCCAGTACTTC; CDR3aa: CASSQDRFQETQYF
j_gene: TRBJ2-7; abundance: few; v_gene: TRBV7-2; d_gene: TRBD2; CDR3nt: TGTGCCAGCGGCCGGGAGGCAGGCCCCTACGAGCAGTACTTC; CDR3aa: CASGREAGPYEQYF
j_gene: TRBJ2-1; abundance: few; v_gene: TRBV11-2; d_gene: TRBD1; CDR3nt: TGTGCCAGCAGCCCCCGACAGGGGGGCCGGGATGAGCAGTTCTTC; CDR3aa: CASSPRQGGRDEQFF
j_gene: TRBJ2-5; abundance: .; v_gene: TRBV30; d_gene: TRBD2; CDR3nt: TGTGCCTGGAAAAGGCTAGCGGGAGACTGGGAGACCCAGTACTTC; CDR3aa: CAWKRLAGDWETQYF
j_gene: TRBJ2-3; abundance: .; v_gene: TRBV4-1; d_gene: TRBD2; CDR3nt: TGCGCCAGCAGCCAAGTTCTACTAGCGGGAGAGGGGGCAGATACGCAGTATTTT; CDR3aa: CASSQVLLAGEGADTQYF
j_gene: TRBJ2-7; abundance: .; v_gene: TRBV30; d_gene: TRBD1; CDR3nt: TGTGCCTGGAGTGCTCATTTTGCCGGGACAGGGGGCGAGCAGTACTTC; CDR3aa: CAWSAHFAGTGGEQYF
j_gene: TRBJ2-5; abundance: few; v_gene: TRBV2; d_gene: TRBD1; CDR3nt: TGTGCCAGCAGTGTTCACAGGGGGGTGTACTTC; CDR3aa: CASSVHRGVYF
j_gene: TRBJ2-6; abundance: few; v_gene: TRBV30; d_gene: .; CDR3nt: TGTGCCTGGAGTCGGTTCTCTGGGGCCAACGTCCTGACTTTC; CDR3aa: CAWSRFSGANVLTF
j_gene: TRBJ2-1; abundance: .; v_gene: TRBV6-6; d_gene: TRBD2; CDR3nt: TGTGCCAGCAGTTACTCTCTAGCGGGAGAGGTGGATGAGCAGTTCTTC; CDR3aa: CASSYSLAGEVDEQFF
j_gene: TRBJ2-7; abundance: .; v_gene: TRBV5-4; d_gene: .; CDR3nt: TGTGCCAGCAGAACGCAGACAGCCTACGAGCAGTACTTC; CDR3aa: CASRTQTAYEQYF
j_gene: TRBJ2-1; abundance: few; v_gene: TRBV19; d_gene: TRBD2; CDR3nt: TGTGCCAGTAGTATTAGCGGGAGCTCCTACAATGAGCAGTTCTTC; CDR3aa: CASSISGSSYNEQFF
j_gene: TRBJ2-1; abundance: few; v_gene: TRBV30; d_gene: TRBD2; CDR3nt: TGTGCCTCGGGGGGGGACTCCTACAATGAGCAGTTCTTC; CDR3aa: CASGGDSYNEQFF
j_gene: TRBJ1-1; abundance: .; v_gene: TRBV2; d_gene: .; CDR3nt: TGTGCCAGCAGTGATTTGGGGGCCACTGAAGCTTTCTTT; CDR3aa: CASSDLGATEAFF
j_gene: TRBJ2-1; abundance: .; v_gene: TRBV29-1; d_gene: .; CDR3nt: TGCAGTGTAACCCACACGGCAGGAACCTCCTACAATGAGCAGTTCTTC; CDR3aa: CSVTHTAGTSYNEQFF
j_gene: TRBJ2-5; abundance: .; v_gene: TRBV4-1; d_gene: TRBD2; CDR3nt: TGCGCCAGCAGCCTAGGACTAGCGGGAGTGCGAGAGACCCAGTACTTC; CDR3aa: CASSLGLAGVRETQYF
j_gene: TRBJ2-3; abundance: .; v_gene: TRBV18; d_gene: TRBD2; CDR3nt: TGTGCCAGCTCACCATCTAGCGGGAGTAGGTCAGATACGCAGTATTTT; CDR3aa: CASSPSSGSRSDTQYF
j_gene: TRBJ1-2; abundance: .; v_gene: TRBV30; d_gene: TRBD1; CDR3nt: TGTGCCTGGAGTCCTCCGACAGGGCGGCACTATGGCTACACCTTC; CDR3aa: CAWSPPTGRHYGYTF